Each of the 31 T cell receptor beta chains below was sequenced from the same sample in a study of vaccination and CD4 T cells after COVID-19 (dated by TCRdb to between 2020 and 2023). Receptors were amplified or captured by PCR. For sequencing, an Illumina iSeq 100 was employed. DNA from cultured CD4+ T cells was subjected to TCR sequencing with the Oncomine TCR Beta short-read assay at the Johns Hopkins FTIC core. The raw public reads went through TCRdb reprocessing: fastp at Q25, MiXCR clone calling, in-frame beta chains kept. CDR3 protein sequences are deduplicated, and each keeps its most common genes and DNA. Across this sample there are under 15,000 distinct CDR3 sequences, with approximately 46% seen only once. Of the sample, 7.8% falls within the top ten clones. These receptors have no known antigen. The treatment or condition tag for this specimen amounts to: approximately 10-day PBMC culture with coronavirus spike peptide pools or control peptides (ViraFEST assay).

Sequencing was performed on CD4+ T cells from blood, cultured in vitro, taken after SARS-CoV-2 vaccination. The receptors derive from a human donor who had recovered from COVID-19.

The CDR3 loop is CAISESLAGGYEQYF. In DNA form, the CDR3 reads TGTGCCATCAGTGAGTCGCTAGCGGGAGGGTACGAGCAGTACTTC. This rearrangement joins TRBV10-3 to TRBJ2-7; 12 bases line up with TRBD2. The V gene end was trimmed by 0 bases and the J gene end by 4 bases; junction bases not matched to a gene: 1. The CDR3 spans 15 residues. The germline CDR1 and CDR2 sequences are ENHRY and SYGVKD.

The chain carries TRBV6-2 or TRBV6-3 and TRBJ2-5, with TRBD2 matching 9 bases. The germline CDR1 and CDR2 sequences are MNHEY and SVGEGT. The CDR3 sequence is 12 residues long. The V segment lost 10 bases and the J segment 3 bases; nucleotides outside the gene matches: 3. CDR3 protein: CATRGREETQYF. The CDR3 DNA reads TGTGCCACTCGCGGGAGGGAAGAGACCCAGTACTTC.

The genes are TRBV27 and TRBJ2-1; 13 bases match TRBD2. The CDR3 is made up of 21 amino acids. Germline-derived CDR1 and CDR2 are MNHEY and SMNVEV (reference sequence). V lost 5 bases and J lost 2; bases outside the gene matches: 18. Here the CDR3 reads CASSPRQPGLAGYGAYNEQFF. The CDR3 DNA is TGTGCCAGCAGTCCTAGACAACCGGGACTAGCGGGATATGGCGCCTACAATGAGCAGTTCTTC.

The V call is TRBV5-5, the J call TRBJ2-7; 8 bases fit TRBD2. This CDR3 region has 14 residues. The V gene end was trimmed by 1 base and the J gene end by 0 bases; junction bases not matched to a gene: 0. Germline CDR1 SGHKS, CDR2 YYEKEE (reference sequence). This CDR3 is CASSLSGSSYEQYF. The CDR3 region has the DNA TGTGCCAGCAGCTTGAGCGGGAGCTCCTACGAGCAGTACTTC.

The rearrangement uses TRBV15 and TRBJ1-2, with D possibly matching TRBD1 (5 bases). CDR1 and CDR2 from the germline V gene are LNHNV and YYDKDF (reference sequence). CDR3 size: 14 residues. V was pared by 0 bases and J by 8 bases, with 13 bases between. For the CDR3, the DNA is TGTGCCACCAGCAGAGATCCGGGCAGGGCGGGCTACACCTTC. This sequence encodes CATSRDPGRAGYTF.

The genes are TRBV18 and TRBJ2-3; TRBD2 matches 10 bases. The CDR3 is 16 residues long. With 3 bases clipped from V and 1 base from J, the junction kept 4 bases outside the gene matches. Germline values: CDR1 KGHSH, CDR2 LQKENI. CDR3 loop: CASSPSGLAGTDTQYF. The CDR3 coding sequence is TGTGCCAGCTCACCTTCCGGACTAGCGGGCACAGATACGCAGTATTTT.

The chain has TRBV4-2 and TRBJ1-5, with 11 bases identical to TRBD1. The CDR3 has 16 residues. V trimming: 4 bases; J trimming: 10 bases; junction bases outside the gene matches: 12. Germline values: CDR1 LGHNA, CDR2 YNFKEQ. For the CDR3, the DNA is TGTGCCAGCAGCCCGTCTGAGGGGACAGGGGGTAGACCCCAGCATTTT. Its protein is CASSPSEGTGGRPQHF.

The CDR3 DNA reads TGTGCCAGCAGTTACACTTATACCGGGCTTGCTGGAAACACCATATATTTT. This encodes CASSYTYTGLAGNTIYF. The chain recombines TRBV6-5 with TRBJ1-3; no reliable D call. In germline, CDR1 is MNHEY, CDR2 SVGAGI. The ends were cut back, 2 bases at V and 2 bases at J, with 16 bases in the middle. This CDR3 is built from 17 residues.

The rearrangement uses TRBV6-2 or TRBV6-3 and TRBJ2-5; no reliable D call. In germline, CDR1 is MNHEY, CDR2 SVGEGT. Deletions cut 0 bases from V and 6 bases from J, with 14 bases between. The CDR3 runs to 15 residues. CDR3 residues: CASSYSRSSQKTQYF. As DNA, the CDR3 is TGTGCCAGCAGTTACTCCCGGTCATCCCAGAAGACCCAGTACTTC.

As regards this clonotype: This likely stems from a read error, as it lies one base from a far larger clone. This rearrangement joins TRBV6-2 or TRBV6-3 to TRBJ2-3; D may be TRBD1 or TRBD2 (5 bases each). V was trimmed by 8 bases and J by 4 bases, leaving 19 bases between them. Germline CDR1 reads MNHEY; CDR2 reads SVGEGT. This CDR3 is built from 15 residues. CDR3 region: CASSPGHTRADTQYF. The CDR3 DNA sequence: TGTGCCAGCTCACCGGGGCACACAAGGGCAGATACGCAGTATTTT.

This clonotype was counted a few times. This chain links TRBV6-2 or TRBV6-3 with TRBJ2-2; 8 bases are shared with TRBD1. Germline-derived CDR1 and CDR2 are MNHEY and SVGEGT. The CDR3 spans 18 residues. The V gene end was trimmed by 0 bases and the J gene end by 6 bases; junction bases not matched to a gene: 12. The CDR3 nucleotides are TGTGCCAGCAGTTACTCGAACTCCTGGGACAGGTCTTCCGGGGAGCTGTTTTTT. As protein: CASSYSNSWDRSSGELFF.

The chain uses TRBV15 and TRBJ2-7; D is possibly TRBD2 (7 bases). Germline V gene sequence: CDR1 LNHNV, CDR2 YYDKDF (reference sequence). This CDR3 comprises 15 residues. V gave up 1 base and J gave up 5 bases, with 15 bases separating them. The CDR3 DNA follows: TGTGCCACCAGCAGAGGGGAGGGGGATGTGGACGAGCAGTACTTC. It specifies CATSRGEGDVDEQYF. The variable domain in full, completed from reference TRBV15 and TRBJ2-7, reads DAMVIQNPRYQVTQFGKPVTLSCSQTLNHNVMYWYQQKSSQAPKLLFHYYDKDFNNEADTPDNFQSRRPNTSFCFLDIRSPGLGDTAMYLCATSRGEGDVDEQYFGPGTRLTVT.

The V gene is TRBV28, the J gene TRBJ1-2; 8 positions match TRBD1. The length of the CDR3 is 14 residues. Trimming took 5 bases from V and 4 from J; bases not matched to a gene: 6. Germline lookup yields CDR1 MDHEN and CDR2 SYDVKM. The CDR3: CASSPDGTGYGYTF. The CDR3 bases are TGTGCCAGCAGTCCGGATGGGACAGGCTATGGCTACACCTTC.

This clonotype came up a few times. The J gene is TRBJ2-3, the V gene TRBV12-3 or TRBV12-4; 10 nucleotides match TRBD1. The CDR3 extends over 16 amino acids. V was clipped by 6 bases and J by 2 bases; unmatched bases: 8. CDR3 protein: CASRMRTGGVTDTQYF. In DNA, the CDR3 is TGTGCCAGCAGGATGAGGACAGGGGGAGTCACAGATACGCAGTATTTT.

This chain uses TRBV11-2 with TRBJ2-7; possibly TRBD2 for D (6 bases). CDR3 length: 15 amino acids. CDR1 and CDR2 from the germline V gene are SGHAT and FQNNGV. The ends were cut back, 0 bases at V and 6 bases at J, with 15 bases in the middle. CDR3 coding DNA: TGTGCCAGCAGCTTAGAGGCGCTAGCGCTAAGCGAGCAGTACTTC. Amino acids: CASSLEALALSEQYF.

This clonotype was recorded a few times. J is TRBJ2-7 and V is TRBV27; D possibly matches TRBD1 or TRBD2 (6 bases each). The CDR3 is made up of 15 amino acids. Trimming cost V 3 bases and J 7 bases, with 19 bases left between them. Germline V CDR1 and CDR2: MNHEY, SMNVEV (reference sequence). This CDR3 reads CASSLGGGVAREQYF. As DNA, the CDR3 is TGTGCCAGCAGTTTGGGGGGCGGGGTGGCGCGGGAGCAGTACTTC.

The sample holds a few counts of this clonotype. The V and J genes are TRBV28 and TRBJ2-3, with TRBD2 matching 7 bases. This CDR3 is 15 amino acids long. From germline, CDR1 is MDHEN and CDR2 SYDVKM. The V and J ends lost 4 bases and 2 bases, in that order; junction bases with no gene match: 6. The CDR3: CASSSWGGLTDTQYF. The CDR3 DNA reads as TGTGCCAGCAGTTCCTGGGGGGGACTCACAGATACGCAGTATTTT.

CDR3 bases: TGCGCCAGCAGCCGGGACGGGGGCAATCAGCCCCAGCATTTT. This sequence encodes CASSRDGGNQPQHF. V is TRBV5-1 and J is TRBJ1-5; weak D call: TRBD1 (5 bases). In germline, CDR1 is SGHRS, CDR2 YFSETQ. CDR3 size: 14 residues. V shed 4 bases and J shed 2 bases, with 10 bases lying between them.

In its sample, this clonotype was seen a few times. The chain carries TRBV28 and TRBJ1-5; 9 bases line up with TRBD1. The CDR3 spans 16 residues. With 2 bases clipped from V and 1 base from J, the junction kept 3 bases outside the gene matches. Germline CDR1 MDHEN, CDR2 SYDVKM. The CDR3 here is CASSLGTGRSNQPQHF. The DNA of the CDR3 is TGTGCCAGCAGTTTAGGGACAGGGAGGAGCAATCAGCCCCAGCATTTT.

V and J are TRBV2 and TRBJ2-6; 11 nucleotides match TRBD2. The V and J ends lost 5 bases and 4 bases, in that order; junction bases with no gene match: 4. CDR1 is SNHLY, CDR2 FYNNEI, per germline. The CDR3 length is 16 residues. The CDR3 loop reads CASSLLAGAGANVLTF. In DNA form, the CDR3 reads TGTGCCAGCAGTCTACTAGCGGGAGCGGGGGCCAACGTCCTGACTTTC.

In nucleotides, the CDR3 is TGTGCCAGCAGCTTAGGTCCGGGCTCCTACAATGAGCAGTTCTTC. It translates to CASSLGPGSYNEQFF. The rearrangement joins TRBV7-2 to TRBJ2-1; D is unclear. The CDR3 length is 15 residues. From germline, CDR1 is SGHTA and CDR2 FQGNSA. The V gene lost 1 base and the J gene lost 0 bases, with 7 bases spanning the gap. The full variable domain, its missing parts supplied by reference TRBV7-2 and TRBJ2-1, is GAGVSQSPSNKVTEKGKDVELRCDPISGHTALYWYRQSLGQGLEFLIYFQGNSAPDKSGLPSDRFSAERTGGSVSTLTIQRTQQEDSAVYLCASSLGPGSYNEQFFGPGTRLTVL.

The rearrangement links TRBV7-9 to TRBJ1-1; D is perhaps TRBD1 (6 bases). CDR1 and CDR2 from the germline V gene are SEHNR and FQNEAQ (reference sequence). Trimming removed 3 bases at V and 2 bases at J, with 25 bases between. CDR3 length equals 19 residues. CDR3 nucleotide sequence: TGTGCCAGCAGCTTGAAAACGGCTTGGGGGGGCGCAGATAACACTGAAGCTTTCTTT. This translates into CASSLKTAWGGADNTEAFF.

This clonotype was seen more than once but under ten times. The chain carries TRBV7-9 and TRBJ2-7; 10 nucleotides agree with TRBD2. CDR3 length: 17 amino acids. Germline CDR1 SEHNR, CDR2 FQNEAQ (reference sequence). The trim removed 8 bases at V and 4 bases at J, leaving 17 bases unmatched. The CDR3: CASQAGTSALRGYEQYF. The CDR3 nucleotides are TGTGCCAGCCAAGCCGGGACTAGCGCCTTACGAGGTTACGAGCAGTACTTC.

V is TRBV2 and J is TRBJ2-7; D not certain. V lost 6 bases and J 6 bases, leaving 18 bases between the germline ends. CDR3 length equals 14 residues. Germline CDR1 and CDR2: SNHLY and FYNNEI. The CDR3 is CASREILPLREQYF. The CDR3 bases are TGTGCCAGCAGAGAAATACTACCCTTACGCGAGCAGTACTTC.

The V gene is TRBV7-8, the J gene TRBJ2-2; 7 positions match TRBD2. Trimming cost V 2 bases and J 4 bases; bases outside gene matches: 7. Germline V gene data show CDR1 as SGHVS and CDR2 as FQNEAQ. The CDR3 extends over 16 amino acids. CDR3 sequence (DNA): TGTGCCAGCAGCTTACCAGCGGTAGCGGGCACCGGGGAGCTGTTTTTT. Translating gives CASSLPAVAGTGELFF.

The CDR3 spells CASSFQTGILYEQYF. The CDR3, as DNA: TGTGCCAGCAGTTTCCAAACCGGGATCCTCTACGAGCAGTACTTC. V gene TRBV27 combines with J gene TRBJ2-7, with D tentatively TRBD2 (5 bases). The CDR3 extends over 15 amino acids. The germline gives CDR1 MNHEY, CDR2 SMNVEV (reference sequence). The germline V and J ends were trimmed by 3 bases and 3 bases, with 15 bases remaining between them.

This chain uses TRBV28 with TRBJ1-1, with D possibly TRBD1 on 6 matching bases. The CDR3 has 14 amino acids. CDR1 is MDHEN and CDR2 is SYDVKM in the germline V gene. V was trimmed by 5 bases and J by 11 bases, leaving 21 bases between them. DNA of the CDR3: TGTGCCAGCAGTATACAGGGTGGAGACGTTAGGGCTTTCTTT. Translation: CASSIQGGDVRAFF. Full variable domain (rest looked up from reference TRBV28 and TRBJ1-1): DVKVTQSSRYLVKRTGEKVFLECVQDMDHENMFWYRQDPGLGLRLIYFSYDVKMKEKGDIPEGYSVSREKKERFSLILESASTNQTSMYLCASSIQGGDVRAFFGQGTRLTVV.

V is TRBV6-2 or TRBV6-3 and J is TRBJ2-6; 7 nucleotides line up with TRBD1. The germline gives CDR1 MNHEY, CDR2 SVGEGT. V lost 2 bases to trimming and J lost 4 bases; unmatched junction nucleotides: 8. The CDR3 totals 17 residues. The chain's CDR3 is CASSYPTGERGANVLTF. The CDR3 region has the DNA TGTGCCAGCAGTTACCCCACAGGGGAGCGAGGGGCCAACGTCCTGACTTTC.

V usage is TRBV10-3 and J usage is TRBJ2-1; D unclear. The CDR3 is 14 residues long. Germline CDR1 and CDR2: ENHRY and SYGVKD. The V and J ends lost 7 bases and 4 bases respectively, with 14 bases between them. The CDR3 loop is CAIKYSEVYNEQFF. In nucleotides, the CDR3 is TGTGCCATCAAGTATTCTGAGGTTTACAATGAGCAGTTCTTC.

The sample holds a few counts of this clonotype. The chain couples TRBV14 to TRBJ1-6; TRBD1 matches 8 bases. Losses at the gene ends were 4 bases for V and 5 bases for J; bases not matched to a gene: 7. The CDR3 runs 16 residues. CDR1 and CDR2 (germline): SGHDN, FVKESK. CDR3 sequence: CASSPLGQGNNSPLHF. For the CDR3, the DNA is TGTGCCAGCAGCCCCCTAGGACAGGGCAATAATTCACCCCTCCACTTT.

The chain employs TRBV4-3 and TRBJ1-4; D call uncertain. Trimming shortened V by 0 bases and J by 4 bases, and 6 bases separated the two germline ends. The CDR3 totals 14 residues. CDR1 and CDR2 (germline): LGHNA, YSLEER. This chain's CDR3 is CASSQDMINEKLFF. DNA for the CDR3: TGCGCCAGCAGCCAAGATATGATTAATGAAAAACTGTTTTTT.